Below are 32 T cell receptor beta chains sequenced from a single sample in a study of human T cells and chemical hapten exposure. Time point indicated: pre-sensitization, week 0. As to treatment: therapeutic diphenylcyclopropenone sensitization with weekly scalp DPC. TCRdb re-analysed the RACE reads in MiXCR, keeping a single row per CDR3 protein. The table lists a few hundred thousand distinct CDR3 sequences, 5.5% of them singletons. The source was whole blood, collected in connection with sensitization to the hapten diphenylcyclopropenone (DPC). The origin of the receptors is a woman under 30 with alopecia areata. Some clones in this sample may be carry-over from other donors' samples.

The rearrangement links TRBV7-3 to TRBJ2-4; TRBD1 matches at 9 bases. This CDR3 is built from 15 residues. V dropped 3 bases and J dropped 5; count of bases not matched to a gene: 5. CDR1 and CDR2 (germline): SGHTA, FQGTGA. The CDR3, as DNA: TGTGCCAGCAGCTTCAACGGACAGGGGCAAAACATTCAGTACTTC. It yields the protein CASSFNGQGQNIQYF.

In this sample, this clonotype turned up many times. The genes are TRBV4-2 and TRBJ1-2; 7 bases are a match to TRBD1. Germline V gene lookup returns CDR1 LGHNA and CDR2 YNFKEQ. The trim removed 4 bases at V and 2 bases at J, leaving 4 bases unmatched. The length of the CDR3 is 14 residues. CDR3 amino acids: CASSRGQENYGYTF. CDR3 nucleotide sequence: TGTGCCAGCAGCCGAGGACAGGAAAACTATGGCTACACCTTC.

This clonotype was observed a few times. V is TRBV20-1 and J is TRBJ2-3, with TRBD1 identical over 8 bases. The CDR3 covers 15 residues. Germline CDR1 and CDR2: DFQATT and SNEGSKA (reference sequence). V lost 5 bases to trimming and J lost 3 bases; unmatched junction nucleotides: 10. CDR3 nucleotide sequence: TGCAGTGCTTCCACAGGGGGTGGTAGAACAGATACGCAGTATTTT. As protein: CSASTGGGRTDTQYF.

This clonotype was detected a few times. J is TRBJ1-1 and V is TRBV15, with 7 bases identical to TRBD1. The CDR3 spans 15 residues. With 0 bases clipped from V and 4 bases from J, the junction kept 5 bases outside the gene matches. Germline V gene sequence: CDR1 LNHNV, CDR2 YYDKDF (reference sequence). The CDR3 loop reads CATSREGRQGTEAFF. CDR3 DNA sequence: TGTGCCACCAGCAGAGAAGGGCGACAGGGCACTGAAGCTTTCTTT.

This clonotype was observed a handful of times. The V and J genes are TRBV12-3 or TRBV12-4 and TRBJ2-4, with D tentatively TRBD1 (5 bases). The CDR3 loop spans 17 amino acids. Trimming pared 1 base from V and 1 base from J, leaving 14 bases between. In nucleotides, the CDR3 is TGTGCCAGCAGTTTAGGGCAGGGTTCGGCGGCCAAAAACATTCAGTACTTC. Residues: CASSLGQGSAAKNIQYF.

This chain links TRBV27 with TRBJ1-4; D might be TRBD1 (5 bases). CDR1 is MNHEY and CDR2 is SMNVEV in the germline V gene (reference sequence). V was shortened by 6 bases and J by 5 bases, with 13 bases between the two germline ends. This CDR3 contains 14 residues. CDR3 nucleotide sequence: TGTGCCAGCAGCGACAGATCTGGGAATGAAAAACTGTTTTTT. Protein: CASSDRSGNEKLFF.

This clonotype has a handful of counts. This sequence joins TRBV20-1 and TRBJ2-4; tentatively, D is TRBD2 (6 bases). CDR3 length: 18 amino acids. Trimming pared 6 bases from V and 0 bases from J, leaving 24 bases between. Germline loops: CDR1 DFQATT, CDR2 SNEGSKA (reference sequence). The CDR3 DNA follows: TGCAGTGCCTTTAAAGCGGTGGGGGGTACTCTAGCCAAAAACATTCAGTACTTC. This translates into CSAFKAVGGTLAKNIQYF.

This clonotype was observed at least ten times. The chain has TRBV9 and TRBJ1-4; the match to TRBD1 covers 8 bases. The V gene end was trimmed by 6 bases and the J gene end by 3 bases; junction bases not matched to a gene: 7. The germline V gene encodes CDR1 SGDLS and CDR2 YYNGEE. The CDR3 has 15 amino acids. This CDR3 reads CASTQGAYANEKLFF. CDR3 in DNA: TGTGCCAGCACCCAGGGGGCGTATGCTAATGAAAAACTGTTTTTT.

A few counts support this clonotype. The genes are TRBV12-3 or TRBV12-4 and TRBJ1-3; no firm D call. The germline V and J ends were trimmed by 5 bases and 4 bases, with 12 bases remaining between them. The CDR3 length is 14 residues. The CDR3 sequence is CASSPQLAGNTIYF. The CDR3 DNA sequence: TGTGCCAGCAGTCCCCAATTAGCGGGAAACACCATATATTTT.

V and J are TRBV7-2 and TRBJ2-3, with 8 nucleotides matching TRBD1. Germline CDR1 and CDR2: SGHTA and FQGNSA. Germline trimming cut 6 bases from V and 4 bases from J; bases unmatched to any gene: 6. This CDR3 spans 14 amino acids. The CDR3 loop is CASRNTGGADTQYF. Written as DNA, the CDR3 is TGTGCCAGCAGGAATACAGGGGGAGCAGATACGCAGTATTTT.

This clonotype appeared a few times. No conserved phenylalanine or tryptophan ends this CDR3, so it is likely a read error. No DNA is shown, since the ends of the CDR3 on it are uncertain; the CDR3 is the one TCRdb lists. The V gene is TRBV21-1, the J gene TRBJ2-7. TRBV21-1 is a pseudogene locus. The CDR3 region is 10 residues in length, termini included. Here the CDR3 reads CASSNSEDNS.

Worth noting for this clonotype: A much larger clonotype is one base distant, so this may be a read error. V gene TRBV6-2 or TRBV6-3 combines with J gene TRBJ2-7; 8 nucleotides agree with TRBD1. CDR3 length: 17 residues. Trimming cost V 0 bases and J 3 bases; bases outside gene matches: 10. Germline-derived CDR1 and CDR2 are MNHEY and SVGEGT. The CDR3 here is CASSYSLDRGGYYEQYF. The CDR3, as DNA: TGTGCCAGCAGTTACTCGCTCGACAGGGGCGGGTACTACGAGCAGTACTTC.

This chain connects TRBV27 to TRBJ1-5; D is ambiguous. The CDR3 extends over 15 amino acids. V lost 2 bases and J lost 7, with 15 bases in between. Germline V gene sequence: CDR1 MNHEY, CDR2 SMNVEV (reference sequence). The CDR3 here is CASSLDAGMGQPQHF. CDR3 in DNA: TGTGCCAGCAGTTTAGATGCGGGGATGGGACAGCCCCAGCATTTT.

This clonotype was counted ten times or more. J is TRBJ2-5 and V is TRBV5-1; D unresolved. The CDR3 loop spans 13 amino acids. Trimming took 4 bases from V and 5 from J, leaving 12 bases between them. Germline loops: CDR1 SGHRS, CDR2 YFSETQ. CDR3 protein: CASSPARVETQYF. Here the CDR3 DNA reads TGCGCCAGCAGCCCGGCCCGGGTCGAGACCCAGTACTTC.

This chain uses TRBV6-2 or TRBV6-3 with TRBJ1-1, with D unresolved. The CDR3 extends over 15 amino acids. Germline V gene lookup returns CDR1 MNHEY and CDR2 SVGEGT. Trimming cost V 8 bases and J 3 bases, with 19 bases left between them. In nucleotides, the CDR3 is TGTGCCAGCTCTCCCCCCCGACTGATGGACACTGAAGCTTTCTTT. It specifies CASSPPRLMDTEAFF.

The CDR3 coding sequence is TGTGCCACCAGTGATTTTGAGGGACTCCAGTACTTC. It translates to CATSDFEGLQYF. The chain links TRBV24-1 to TRBJ2-4; weak D call: TRBD2 (6 bases). Deletions cut 1 base from V and 13 bases from J, with 10 bases between. The germline CDR1 and CDR2 sequences are KGHDR and SFDVKD. This CDR3 is 12 amino acids long.

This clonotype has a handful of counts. CDR3 nucleotide sequence: TGTGCCAGCAGCCGTCGGCAAGCCCTAACTAGCACAGATACGCAGTATTTT. Its protein is CASSRRQALTSTDTQYF. The V gene is TRBV7-2, the J gene TRBJ2-3; D unresolved. Germline CDR1 reads SGHTA; CDR2 reads FQGNSA. V dropped 5 bases and J dropped 0 bases, with 18 bases sitting between them. The CDR3 contains 17 residues.

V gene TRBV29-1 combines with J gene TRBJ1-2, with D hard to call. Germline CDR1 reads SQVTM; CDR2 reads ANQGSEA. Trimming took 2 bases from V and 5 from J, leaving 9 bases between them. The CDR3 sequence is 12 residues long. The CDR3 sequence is CSVELVTYGYTF. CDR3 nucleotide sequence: TGCAGCGTTGAATTAGTGACTTATGGCTACACCTTC. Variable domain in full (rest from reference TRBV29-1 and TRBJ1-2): SAVISQKPSRDICQRGTSLTIQCQVDSQVTMMFWYRQQPGQSLTLIATANQGSEATYESGFVIDKFPISRPNLTFSTLTVSNMSPEDSSIYLCSVELVTYGYTFGSGTRLTVV.

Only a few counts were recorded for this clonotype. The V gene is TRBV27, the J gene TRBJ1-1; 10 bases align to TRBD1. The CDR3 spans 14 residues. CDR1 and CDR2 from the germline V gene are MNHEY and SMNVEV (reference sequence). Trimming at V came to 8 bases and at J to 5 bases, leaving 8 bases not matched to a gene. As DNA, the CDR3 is TGTGCCAGCCCGACGCCGGACAGGGGGACTGAAGCTTTCTTT. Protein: CASPTPDRGTEAFF.

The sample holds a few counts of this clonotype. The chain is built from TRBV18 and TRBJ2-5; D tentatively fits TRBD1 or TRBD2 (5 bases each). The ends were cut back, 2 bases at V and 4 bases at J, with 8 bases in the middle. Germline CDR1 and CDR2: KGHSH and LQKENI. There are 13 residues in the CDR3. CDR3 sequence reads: CASSPGDPETQYF. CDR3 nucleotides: TGTGCCAGCTCACCAGGGGACCCAGAGACCCAGTACTTC.

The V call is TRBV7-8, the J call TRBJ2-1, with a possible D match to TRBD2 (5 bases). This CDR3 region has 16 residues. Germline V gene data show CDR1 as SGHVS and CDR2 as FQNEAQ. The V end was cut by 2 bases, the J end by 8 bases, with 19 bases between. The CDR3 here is CASSLFSAPEGHEQFF. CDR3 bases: TGTGCCAGCAGCTTATTTAGTGCCCCCGAGGGCCATGAGCAGTTCTTC.

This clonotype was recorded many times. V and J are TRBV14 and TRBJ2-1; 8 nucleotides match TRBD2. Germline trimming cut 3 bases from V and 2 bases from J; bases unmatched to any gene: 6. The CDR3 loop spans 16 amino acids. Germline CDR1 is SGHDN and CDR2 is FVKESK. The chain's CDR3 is CASSQRLLAAYNEQFF. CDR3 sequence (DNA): TGTGCCAGCAGCCAGCGATTACTAGCGGCCTACAATGAGCAGTTCTTC.

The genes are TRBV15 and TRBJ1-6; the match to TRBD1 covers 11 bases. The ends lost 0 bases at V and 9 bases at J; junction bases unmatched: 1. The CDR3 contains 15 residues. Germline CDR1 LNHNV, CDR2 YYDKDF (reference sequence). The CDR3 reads CATSREGTGGSPLHF. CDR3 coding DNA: TGTGCCACCAGCAGAGAAGGGACAGGGGGTTCACCCCTCCACTTT.

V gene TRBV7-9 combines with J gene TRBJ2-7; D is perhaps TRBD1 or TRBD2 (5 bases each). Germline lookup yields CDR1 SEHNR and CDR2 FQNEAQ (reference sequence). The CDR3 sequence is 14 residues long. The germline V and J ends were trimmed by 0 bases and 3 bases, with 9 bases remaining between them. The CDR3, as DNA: TGTGCCAGCAGCTTAGCGGGGACGGACTACGAGCAGTACTTC. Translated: CASSLAGTDYEQYF.

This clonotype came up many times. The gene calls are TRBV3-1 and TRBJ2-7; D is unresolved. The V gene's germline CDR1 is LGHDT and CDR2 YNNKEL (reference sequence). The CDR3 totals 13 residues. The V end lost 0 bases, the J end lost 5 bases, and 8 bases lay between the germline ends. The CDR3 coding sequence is TGTGCCAGCAGCCAAGATTGGTCCGACGAGCAGTACTTC. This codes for CASSQDWSDEQYF.

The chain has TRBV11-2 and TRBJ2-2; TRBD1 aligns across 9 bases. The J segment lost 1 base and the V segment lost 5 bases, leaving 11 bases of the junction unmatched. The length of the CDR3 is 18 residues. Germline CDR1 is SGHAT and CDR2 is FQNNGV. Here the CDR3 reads CASSPSLTDRGNTGELFF. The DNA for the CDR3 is TGTGCCAGCAGCCCGAGTCTTACGGACAGGGGGAACACCGGGGAGCTGTTTTTT.

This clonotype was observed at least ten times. CDR3 amino acids: CASSEEGVGVFVRRRTDTQYF. The CDR3 nucleotides are TGTGCCAGCAGTGAAGAAGGGGTCGGGGTTTTTGTCCGGCGGAGGACAGATACGCAGTATTTT. V is TRBV6-1 and J is TRBJ2-3; D tentatively reads TRBD1 or TRBD2 (5 bases each). CDR3 length: 21 residues. Trimming took off 1 base at V and 3 bases at J, with 29 bases between the two ends. Germline CDR1 and CDR2: MNHNS and SASEGT.

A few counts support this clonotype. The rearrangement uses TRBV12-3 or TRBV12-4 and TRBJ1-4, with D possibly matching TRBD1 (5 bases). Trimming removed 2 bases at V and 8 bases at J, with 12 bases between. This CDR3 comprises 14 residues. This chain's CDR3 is CASSLQGSGEKLFF. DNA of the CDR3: TGTGCCAGCAGTTTACAGGGCTCGGGAGAAAAACTGTTTTTT.

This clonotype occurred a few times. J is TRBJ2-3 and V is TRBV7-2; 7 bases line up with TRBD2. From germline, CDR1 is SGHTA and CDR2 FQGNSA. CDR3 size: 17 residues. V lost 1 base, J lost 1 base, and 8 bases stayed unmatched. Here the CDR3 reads CASSLVGSGGGTDTQYF. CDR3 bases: TGTGCCAGCAGCTTAGTGGGGTCGGGGGGTGGCACAGATACGCAGTATTTT.

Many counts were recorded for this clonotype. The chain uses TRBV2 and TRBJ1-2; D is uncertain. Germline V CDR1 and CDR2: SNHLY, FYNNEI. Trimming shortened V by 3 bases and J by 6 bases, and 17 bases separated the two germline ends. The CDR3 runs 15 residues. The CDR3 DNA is TGTGCCAGCAGTGACGACACTGATAAATGGAATGGCTACACCTTC. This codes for CASSDDTDKWNGYTF.

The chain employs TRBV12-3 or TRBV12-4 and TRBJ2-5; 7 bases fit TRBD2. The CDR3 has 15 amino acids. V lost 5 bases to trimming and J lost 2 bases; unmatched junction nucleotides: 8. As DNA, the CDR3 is TGTGCCAGCAGTACCGGGGGGACCGCTCAAGAGACCCAGTACTTC. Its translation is CASSTGGTAQETQYF.

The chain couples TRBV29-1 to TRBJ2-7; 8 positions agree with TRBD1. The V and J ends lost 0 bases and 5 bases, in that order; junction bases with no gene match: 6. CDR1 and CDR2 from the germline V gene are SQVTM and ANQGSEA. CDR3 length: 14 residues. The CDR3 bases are TGCAGCGTTGAAGATCCGGGACAGGCGAACGAGCAGTACTTC. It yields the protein CSVEDPGQANEQYF.